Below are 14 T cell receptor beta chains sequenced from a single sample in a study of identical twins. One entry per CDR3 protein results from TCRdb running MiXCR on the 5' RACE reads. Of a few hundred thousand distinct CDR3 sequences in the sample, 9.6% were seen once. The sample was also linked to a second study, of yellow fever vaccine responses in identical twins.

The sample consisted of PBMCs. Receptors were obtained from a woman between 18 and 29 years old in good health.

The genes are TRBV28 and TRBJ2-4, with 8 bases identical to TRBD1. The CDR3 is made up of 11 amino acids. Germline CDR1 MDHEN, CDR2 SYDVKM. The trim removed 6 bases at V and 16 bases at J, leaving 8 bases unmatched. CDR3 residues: CASSGTGTIYF. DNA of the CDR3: TGTGCCAGCAGCGGGACAGGAACGATCTACTTC.

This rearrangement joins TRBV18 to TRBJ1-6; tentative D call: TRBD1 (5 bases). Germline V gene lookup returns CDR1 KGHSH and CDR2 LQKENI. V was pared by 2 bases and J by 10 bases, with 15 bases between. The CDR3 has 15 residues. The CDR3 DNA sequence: TGTGCCAGCTCACCATTTGGGGGTGAAGGATCACCCCTCCACTTT. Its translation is CASSPFGGEGSPLHF.

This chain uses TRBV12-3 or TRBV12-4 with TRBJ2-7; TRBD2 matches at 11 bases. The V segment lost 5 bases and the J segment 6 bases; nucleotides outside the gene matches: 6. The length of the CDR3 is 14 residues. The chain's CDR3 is CASSPPGLAAEQYF. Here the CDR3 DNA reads TGTGCCAGCAGTCCACCGGGACTAGCGGCCGAGCAGTACTTC.

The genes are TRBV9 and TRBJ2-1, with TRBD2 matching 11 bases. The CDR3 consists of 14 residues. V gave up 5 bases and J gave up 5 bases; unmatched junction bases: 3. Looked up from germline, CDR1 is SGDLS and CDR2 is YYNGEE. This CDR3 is CASRPLAGDNEQFF. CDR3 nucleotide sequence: TGTGCCAGCAGACCACTAGCGGGGGACAATGAGCAGTTCTTC. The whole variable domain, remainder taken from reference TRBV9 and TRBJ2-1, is DSGVTQTPKHLITATGQRVTLRCSPRSGDLSVYWYQQSLDQGLQFLIQYYNGEERAKGNILERFSAQQFPDLHSELNLSSLELGDSALYFCASRPLAGDNEQFFGPGTRLTVL.

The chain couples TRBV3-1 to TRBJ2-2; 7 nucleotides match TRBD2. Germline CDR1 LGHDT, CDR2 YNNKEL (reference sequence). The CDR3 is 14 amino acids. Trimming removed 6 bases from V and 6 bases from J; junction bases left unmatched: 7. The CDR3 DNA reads TGTGCCAGCAGTGGTAGACTAGCACCCGGGGAGCTGTTTTTT. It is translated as CASSGRLAPGELFF.

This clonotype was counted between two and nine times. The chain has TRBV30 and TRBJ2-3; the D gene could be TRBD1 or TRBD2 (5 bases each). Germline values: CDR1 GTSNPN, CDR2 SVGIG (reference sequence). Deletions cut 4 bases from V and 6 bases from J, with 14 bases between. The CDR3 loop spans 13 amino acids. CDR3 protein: CAWMGDFEDTQYF. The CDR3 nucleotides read TGTGCCTGGATGGGGGATTTTGAGGATACGCAGTATTTT.

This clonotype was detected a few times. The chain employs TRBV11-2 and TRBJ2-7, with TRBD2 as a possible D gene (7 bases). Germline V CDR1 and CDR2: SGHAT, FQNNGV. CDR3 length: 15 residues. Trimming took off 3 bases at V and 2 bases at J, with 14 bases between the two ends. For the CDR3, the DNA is TGTGCCAGCAGCTTTGGGGGGGGCGAAACCTACGAGCAGTACTTC. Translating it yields CASSFGGGETYEQYF.

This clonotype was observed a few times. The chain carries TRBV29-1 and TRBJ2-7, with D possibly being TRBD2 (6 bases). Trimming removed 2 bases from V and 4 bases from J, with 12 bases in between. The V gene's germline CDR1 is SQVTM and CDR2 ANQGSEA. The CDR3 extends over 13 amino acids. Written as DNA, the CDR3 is TGCAGCGTTGAACCCCTGGGACTTTACGAGCAGTACTTC. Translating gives CSVEPLGLYEQYF.

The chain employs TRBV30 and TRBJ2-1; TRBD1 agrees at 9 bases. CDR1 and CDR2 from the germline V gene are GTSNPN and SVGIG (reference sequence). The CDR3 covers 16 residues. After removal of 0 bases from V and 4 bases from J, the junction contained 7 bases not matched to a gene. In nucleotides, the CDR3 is TGTGCCTGGAGTGTTTATTTGGGACAGGGATACAATGAGCAGTTCTTC. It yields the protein CAWSVYLGQGYNEQFF.

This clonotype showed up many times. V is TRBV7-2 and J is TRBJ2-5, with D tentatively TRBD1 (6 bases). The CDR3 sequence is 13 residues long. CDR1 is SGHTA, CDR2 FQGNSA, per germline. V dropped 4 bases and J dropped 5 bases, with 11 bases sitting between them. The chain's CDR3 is CASSSHRVETQYF. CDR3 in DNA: TGTGCCAGCAGCTCTCACAGGGTTGAGACCCAGTACTTC.

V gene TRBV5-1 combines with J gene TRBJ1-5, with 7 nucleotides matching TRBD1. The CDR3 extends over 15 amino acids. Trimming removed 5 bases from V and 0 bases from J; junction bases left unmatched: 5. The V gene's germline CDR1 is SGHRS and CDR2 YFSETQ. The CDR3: CASRLQGYSNQPQHF. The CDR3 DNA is TGCGCCAGCAGGCTACAGGGGTATAGCAATCAGCCCCAGCATTTT.

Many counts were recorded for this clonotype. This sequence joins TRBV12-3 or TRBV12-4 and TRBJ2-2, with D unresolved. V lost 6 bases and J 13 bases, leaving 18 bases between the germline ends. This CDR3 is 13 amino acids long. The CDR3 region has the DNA TGTGCCAGCAGGTCGACGGAGTTTGGTAGGCTGTTTTTT. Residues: CASRSTEFGRLFF.

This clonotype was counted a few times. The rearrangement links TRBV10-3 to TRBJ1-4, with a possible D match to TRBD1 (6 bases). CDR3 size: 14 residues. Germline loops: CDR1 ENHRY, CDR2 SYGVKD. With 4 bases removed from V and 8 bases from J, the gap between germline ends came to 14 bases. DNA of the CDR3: TGTGCCATCAGTGTGTCACAGGGCGGCGAAAAACTGTTTTTT. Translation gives CAISVSQGGEKLFF.

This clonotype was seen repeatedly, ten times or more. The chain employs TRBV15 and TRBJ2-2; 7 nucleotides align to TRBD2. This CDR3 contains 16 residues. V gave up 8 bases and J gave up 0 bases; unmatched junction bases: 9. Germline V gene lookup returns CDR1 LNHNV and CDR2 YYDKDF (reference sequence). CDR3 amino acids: CATATRDYANTGELFF. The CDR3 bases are TGTGCCACCGCTACCCGGGACTACGCGAACACCGGGGAGCTGTTTTTT.